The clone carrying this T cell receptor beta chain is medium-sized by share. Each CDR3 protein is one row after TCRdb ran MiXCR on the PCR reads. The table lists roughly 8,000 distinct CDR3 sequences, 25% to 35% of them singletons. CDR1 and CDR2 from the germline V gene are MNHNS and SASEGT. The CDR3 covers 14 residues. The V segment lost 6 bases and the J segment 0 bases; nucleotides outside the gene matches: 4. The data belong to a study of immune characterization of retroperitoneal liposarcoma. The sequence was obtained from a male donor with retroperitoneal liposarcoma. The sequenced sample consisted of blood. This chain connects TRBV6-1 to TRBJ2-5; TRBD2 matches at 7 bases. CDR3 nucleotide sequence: TGTGCCAGCAGGGAACTAGCGAACCAAGAGACCCAGTACTTC. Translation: CASRELANQETQYF.